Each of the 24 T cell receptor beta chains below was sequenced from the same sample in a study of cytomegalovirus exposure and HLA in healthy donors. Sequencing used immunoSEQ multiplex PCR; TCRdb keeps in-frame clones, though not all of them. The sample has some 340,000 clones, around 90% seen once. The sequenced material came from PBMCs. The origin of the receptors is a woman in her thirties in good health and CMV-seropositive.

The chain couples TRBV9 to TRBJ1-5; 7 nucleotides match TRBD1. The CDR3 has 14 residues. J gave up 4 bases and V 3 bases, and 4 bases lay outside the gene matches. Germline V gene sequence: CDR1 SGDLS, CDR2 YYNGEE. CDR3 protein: CASSATGVNQPQHF. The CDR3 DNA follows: TGTGCCAGCAGCGCTACAGGGGTAAATCAGCCCCAGCATTTT.

The chain's CDR3 is CAISESGQKTDTQYF. CDR3 in DNA: TGTGCCATCAGTGAGTCGGGGCAGAAAACAGATACGCAGTATTTT. This chain joins TRBV10-3 and TRBJ2-3, with D possibly being TRBD1 (5 bases). Germline V lookup: CDR1 ENHRY, CDR2 SYGVKD. The CDR3 totals 15 residues. V lost 0 bases to trimming and J lost 3 bases, with 10 bases between them.

The CDR3 sequence is CASTLGGTDTQYF. The DNA for the CDR3 is TGCGCCAGCACCCTTGGGGGCACAGATACGCAGTATTTT. V is TRBV5-1 and J is TRBJ2-3; the D is unclear. Germline V gene data show CDR1 as SGHRS and CDR2 as YFSETQ. The V end lost 6 bases, the J end lost 1 base, and 9 bases lay between the germline ends. The CDR3 spans 13 residues.

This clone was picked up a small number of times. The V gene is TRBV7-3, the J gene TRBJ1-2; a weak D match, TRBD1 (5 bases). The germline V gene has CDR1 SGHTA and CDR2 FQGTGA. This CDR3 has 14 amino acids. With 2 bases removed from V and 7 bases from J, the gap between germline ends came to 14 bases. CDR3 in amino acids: CASSLGQGLGGYTF. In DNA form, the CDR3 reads TGTGCCAGCAGCTTAGGGCAGGGTTTGGGTGGCTACACCTTC.

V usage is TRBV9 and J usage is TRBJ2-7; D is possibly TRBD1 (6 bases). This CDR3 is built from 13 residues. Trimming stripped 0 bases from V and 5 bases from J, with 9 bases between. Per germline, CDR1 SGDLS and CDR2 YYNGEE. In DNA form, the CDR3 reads TGTGCCAGCAGCGTAGGTGCAGGGGACGAGCAGTACTTC. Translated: CASSVGAGDEQYF.

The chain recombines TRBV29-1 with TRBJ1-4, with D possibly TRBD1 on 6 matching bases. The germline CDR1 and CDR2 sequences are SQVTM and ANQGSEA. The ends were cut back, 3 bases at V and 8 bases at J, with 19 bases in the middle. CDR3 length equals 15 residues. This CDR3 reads CSVDISSGVGEKLFF. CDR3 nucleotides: TGCAGCGTTGACATTTCTTCAGGGGTCGGGGAAAAACTGTTTTTT.

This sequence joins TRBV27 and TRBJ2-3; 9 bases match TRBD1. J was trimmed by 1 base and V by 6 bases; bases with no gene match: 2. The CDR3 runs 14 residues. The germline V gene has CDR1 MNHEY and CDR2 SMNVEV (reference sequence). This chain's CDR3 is CASRRTGGTDTQYF. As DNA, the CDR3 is TGTGCCAGCAGGAGGACAGGGGGCACAGATACGCAGTATTTT.

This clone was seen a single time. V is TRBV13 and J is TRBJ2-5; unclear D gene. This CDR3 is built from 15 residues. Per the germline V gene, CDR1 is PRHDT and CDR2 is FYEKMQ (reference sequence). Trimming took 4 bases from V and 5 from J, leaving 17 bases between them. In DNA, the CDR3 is TGTGCCAGCAGCTCCCCGACGGCCGCTCGGGAGACCCAGTACTTC. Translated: CASSSPTAARETQYF.

The DNA for the CDR3 is TGTGCCAGCAGTCGGCAACTTGGACAGGGCACCTACGAGCAGTACTTC. Its protein product is CASSRQLGQGTYEQYF. V gene TRBV27 combines with J gene TRBJ2-7; 8 nucleotides match TRBD1. The germline V gene encodes CDR1 MNHEY and CDR2 SMNVEV (reference sequence). The length of the CDR3 is 16 residues. Trimming took 5 bases from V and 2 from J; bases not matched to a gene: 11.

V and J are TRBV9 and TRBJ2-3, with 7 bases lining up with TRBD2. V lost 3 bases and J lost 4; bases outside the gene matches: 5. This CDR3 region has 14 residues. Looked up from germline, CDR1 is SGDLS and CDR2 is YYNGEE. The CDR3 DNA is TGTGCCAGCAGCGGGACTAGTCTCTCAGATACGCAGTATTTT. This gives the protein CASSGTSLSDTQYF.

The CDR3 DNA sequence: TGTGCCAGCAGCTTATCTTTCACGGGAGGGGGCTCCTACGAGCAGTACTTC. This sequence encodes CASSLSFTGGGSYEQYF. This chain joins TRBV7-2 and TRBJ2-7; 8 bases are shared with TRBD2. Germline V lookup: CDR1 SGHTA, CDR2 FQGNSA. Trimming took 2 bases from V and 0 from J; bases not matched to a gene: 9. CDR3 length: 17 amino acids.

CDR3 in DNA: TGTGCCAGCAGTGAAGCGGGGGTTACTTCTTATGGCTACACCTTC. This sequence encodes CASSEAGVTSYGYTF. V usage is TRBV6-1 and J usage is TRBJ1-2; weak D call: TRBD1 (5 bases). The CDR3 is 15 amino acids. Germline V gene sequence: CDR1 MNHNS, CDR2 SASEGT. The germline V and J ends were trimmed by 0 bases and 5 bases, with 13 bases remaining between them.

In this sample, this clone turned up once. The CDR3 protein is CASSFIRGSEAFF. As DNA, the CDR3 is TGTGCCAGCAGCTTCATCAGGGGTTCTGAAGCTTTCTTT. This sequence joins TRBV11-3 and TRBJ1-1; tentative D call: TRBD1 (6 bases). The CDR3 extends over 13 amino acids. Germline CDR1 is SGHNT and CDR2 is YENEEA. Trimming shortened V by 3 bases and J by 6 bases, and 11 bases separated the two germline ends.

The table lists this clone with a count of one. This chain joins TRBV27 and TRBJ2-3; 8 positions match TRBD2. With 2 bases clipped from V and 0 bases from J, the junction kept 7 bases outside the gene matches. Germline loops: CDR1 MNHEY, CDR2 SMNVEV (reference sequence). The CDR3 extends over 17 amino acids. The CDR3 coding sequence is TGTGCCAGCAGTTTACGGGCGGGAGGCCGTAGCACAGATACGCAGTATTTT. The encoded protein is CASSLRAGGRSTDTQYF.

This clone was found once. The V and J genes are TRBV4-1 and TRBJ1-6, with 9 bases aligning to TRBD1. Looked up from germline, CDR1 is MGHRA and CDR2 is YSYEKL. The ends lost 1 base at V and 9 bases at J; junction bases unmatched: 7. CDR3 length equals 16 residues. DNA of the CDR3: TGCGCCAGCAGCCAAGTAATCGGGACAGGGACTTCACCCCTCCACTTT. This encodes CASSQVIGTGTSPLHF.

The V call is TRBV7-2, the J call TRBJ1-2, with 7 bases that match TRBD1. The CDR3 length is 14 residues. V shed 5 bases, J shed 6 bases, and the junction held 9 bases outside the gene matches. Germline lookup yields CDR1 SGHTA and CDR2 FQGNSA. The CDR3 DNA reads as TGTGCCAGCAGCCCACCCTCCGGGACAGATGGCTACACCTTC. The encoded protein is CASSPPSGTDGYTF. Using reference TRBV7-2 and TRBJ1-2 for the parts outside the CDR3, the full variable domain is GAGVSQSPSNKVTEKGKDVELRCDPISGHTALYWYRQSLGQGLEFLIYFQGNSAPDKSGLPSDRFSAERTGGSVSTLTIQRTQQEDSAVYLCASSPPSGTDGYTFGSGTRLTVV.

CDR3 coding DNA: TGTGCCTGGAGTGTAGCGGGGGGAACGAACGAGCAGTACTTC. It codes for CAWSVAGGTNEQYF. The rearrangement links TRBV30 to TRBJ2-7; 9 bases are a match to TRBD2. From germline, CDR1 is GTSNPN and CDR2 SVGIG (reference sequence). The CDR3 sequence is 14 residues long. Trimming took 0 bases from V and 5 from J; bases not matched to a gene: 5.

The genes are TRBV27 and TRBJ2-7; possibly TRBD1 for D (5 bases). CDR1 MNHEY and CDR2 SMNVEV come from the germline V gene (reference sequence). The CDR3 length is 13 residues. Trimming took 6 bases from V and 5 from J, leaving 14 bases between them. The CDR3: CASRFLGENEQYF. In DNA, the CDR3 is TGTGCCAGCAGATTTTTAGGGGAAAACGAGCAGTACTTC.

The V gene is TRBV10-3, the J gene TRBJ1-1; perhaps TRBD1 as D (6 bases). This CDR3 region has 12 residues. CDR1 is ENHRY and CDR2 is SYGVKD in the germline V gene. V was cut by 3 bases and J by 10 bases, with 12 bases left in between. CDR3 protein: CAISDGGLGAFF. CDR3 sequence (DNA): TGTGCCATCAGTGATGGGGGGCTGGGAGCTTTCTTT.

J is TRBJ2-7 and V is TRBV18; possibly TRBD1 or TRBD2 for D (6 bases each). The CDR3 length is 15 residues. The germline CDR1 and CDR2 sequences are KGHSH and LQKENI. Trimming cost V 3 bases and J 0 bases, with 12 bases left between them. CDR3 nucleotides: TGTGCCAGCTCACCGGGGGGCATAGCCTCCTACGAGCAGTACTTC. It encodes CASSPGGIASYEQYF.

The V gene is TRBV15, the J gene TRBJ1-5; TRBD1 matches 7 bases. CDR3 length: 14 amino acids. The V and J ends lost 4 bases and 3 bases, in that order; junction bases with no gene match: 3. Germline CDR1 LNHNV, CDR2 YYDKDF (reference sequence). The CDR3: CATSKTGDNQPQHF. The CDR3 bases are TGTGCCACCAGCAAAACAGGGGACAATCAGCCCCAGCATTTT.

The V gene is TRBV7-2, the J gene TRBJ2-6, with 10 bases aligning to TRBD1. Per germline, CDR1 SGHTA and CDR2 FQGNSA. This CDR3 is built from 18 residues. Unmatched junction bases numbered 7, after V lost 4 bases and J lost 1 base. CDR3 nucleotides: TGTGCCAGCAGCTGGGTCGGGACAGGGGTTTCTGGGGCCAACGTCCTGACTTTC. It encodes CASSWVGTGVSGANVLTF. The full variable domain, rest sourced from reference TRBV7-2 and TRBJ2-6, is GAGVSQSPSNKVTEKGKDVELRCDPISGHTALYWYRQSLGQGLEFLIYFQGNSAPDKSGLPSDRFSAERTGGSVSTLTIQRTQQEDSAVYLCASSWVGTGVSGANVLTFGAGSRLTVL.

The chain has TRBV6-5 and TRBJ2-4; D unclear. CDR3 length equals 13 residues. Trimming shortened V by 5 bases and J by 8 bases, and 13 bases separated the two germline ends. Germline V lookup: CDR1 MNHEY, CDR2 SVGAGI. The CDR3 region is CASSPRPFDIQYF. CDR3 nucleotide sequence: TGTGCCAGCAGTCCTCGGCCTTTTGACATTCAGTACTTC.

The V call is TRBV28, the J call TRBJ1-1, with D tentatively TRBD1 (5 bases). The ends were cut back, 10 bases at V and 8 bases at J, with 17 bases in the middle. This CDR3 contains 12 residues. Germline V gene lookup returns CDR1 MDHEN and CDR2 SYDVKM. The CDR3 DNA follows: TGTGCCACCACCCAACTTCACAGGGAAGCTTTCTTT. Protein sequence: CATTQLHREAFF.